Below are 28 T cell receptor beta chains sequenced from a single sample in a study of T cell responses to AZD1222 COVID-19 vaccine. Some clones are missing from TCRdb's copy, which holds only in-frame ones; the method was immunoSEQ multiplex PCR. The sample includes 45,000 to 65,000 clones, 80% to 90% of them seen just once. Specimen: peripheral blood, collected 28 days after the second AZD1222 dose. The receptors here all came from an adult who received the AZD1222 COVID-19 vaccine.

This rearrangement joins TRBV28 to TRBJ1-2; no firm D call. This CDR3 spans 18 amino acids. The V end lost 2 bases, the J end lost 6 bases, and 25 bases lay between the germline ends. Germline V lookup: CDR1 MDHEN, CDR2 SYDVKM. CDR3 coding DNA: TGTGCCAGCAGTTTAAGTCCGGCAGGTCAAATTAGTTTGGATGGCTACACCTTC. This sequence encodes CASSLSPAGQISLDGYTF.

The rearrangement uses TRBV24-1 and TRBJ2-3; TRBD1 matches at 7 bases. CDR3 length: 14 residues. After removal of 7 bases from V and 7 bases from J, the junction contained 10 bases not matched to a gene. CDR1 and CDR2 (germline): KGHDR, SFDVKD. The CDR3 DNA reads TGTGCCACCAGCGAAAGCTCACAGGGGTATACGCAGTATTTT. Protein: CATSESSQGYTQYF.

The chain employs TRBV5-3 and TRBJ1-1; D is unresolved. TRBV5-3 is flagged as an ORF with uncertain function. The V and J ends lost 2 bases and 1 base respectively, with 15 bases between them. The CDR3 spans 16 residues. CDR3 in amino acids: CARSFPLKRGNTEAFF. CDR3 sequence (DNA): TGTGCCAGAAGCTTCCCCTTGAAACGTGGGAACACTGAAGCTTTCTTT.

The count of this clone is one. This rearrangement joins TRBV7-8 to TRBJ1-1; D remains unclear. The CDR3 is made up of 13 amino acids. The V gene's germline CDR1 is SGHVS and CDR2 FQNEAQ. Trimming took 4 bases from V and 4 from J, leaving 10 bases between them. The CDR3 bases are TGTGCCAGCAGCTCGCCCTTGGGCACTGAAGCTTTCTTT. Translating it yields CASSSPLGTEAFF.

V is TRBV30 and J is TRBJ2-7; TRBD2 agrees at 10 bases. Germline assignment: CDR1 GTSNPN and CDR2 SVGIG (reference sequence). The CDR3 covers 16 residues. The junction had 10 bases not matched to a gene; V was cut back by 1 base and J by 4 bases. In nucleotides, the CDR3 is TGTGCCTGGAGTGCCTCCGCTAGCGGGAGCTGGTACGAGCAGTACTTC. Its protein product is CAWSASASGSWYEQYF.

This clone appeared a single time. This chain uses TRBV19 with TRBJ1-4; TRBD1 matches 10 bases. Germline V CDR1 and CDR2: LNHDA, SQIVND (reference sequence). V was pared by 5 bases and J by 8 bases, with 8 bases of the junction left unmatched. The CDR3 sequence is 15 residues long. The CDR3 DNA reads as TGTGCCAGTAGTGTTACCGGGACAGGGGAAGAAAAACTGTTTTTT. It specifies CASSVTGTGEEKLFF.

This clone showed up just once. The J gene is TRBJ2-7, the V gene TRBV19, with D possibly being TRBD1 (5 bases). Germline V CDR1 and CDR2: LNHDA, SQIVND (reference sequence). V was pared by 6 bases and J by 2 bases, with 14 bases between. This CDR3 has 14 amino acids. The CDR3 coding sequence is TGTGCCAGTAGGGTCGGGCAGGGTCCCTACGAGCAGTACTTC. Translated: CASRVGQGPYEQYF.

This sequence joins TRBV4-1 and TRBJ1-4, with D uncertain. The CDR3 is made up of 12 amino acids. V was clipped by 6 bases and J by 3 bases, with 5 bases between them. Germline V gene lookup returns CDR1 MGHRA and CDR2 YSYEKL. The DNA of the CDR3 is TGCGCCAGCAGTGGACCTAATGAAAAACTGTTTTTT. Encoded protein: CASSGPNEKLFF.

This chain uses TRBV28 with TRBJ2-5; no definite D call. The V end was cut by 6 bases, the J end by 7 bases, with 15 bases between. The CDR3 consists of 13 residues. Germline V CDR1 and CDR2: MDHEN, SYDVKM. The CDR3 loop reads CASSPGPGRTQYF. DNA for the CDR3: TGTGCCAGCAGCCCCGGACCCGGGCGGACCCAGTACTTC.

This clone is a singleton in its sample. The rearrangement links TRBV29-1 to TRBJ1-5, with D possibly being TRBD1 (5 bases). This CDR3 has 13 amino acids. The germline V and J ends were trimmed by 7 bases and 5 bases, with 15 bases remaining between them. Germline-derived CDR1 and CDR2 are SQVTM and ANQGSEA. In DNA form, the CDR3 reads TGCAGCGCCTGTTTGGGGGTCGATCAGCCCCAGCATTTT. Its translation: CSACLGVDQPQHF.

This clone came up once. This sequence joins TRBV6-6 and TRBJ2-2; the match to TRBD1 covers 8 bases. Germline assignment: CDR1 MNHNY and CDR2 SVGAGI (reference sequence). After removal of 5 bases from V and 0 bases from J, the junction contained 11 bases not matched to a gene. The CDR3 spans 18 residues. Here the CDR3 DNA reads TGTGCCAGCAGTCCGTGGGACAGGAACTTCGCGAACACCGGGGAGCTGTTTTTT. Its translation is CASSPWDRNFANTGELFF.

The rearrangement uses TRBV5-1 and TRBJ2-3, with 9 bases that match TRBD2. Germline loops: CDR1 SGHRS, CDR2 YFSETQ. CDR3 length: 13 amino acids. V lost 9 bases to trimming and J lost 5 bases; unmatched junction nucleotides: 7. The CDR3 DNA reads TGCGCCACAAAGCGGGAGGCGGTAGATACGCAGTATTTT. Its protein product is CATKREAVDTQYF.

This clone has a handful of counts. V is TRBV3-1 (or the pseudogene TRBV3-2) and J is TRBJ2-1; possibly TRBD2 for D (5 bases). V gave up 5 bases and J gave up 10 bases, with 18 bases separating them. CDR1 is LGHDT and CDR2 is YNNKEL in the germline V gene (reference sequence). The CDR3 is 14 residues long. The CDR3 spells CASSISSGLGEQFF. The CDR3 DNA is TGTGCCAGCAGCATCTCAAGCGGCTTGGGGGAGCAGTTCTTC.

The chain recombines TRBV5-1 with TRBJ2-6, with 10 bases lining up with TRBD1. The CDR3 is made up of 15 amino acids. V lost 4 bases to trimming and J lost 3 bases; unmatched junction nucleotides: 1. The germline V gene has CDR1 SGHRS and CDR2 YFSETQ. CDR3: CASSRTGGGANVLTF. In nucleotides, the CDR3 is TGCGCCAGCAGCCGGACAGGGGGTGGGGCCAACGTCCTGACTTTC.

J is TRBJ1-5 and V is TRBV19; 7 bases fit TRBD1. The CDR3 loop spans 16 amino acids. Germline V lookup: CDR1 LNHDA, CDR2 SQIVND (reference sequence). The J segment lost 4 bases and the V segment lost 1 base, leaving 7 bases of the junction unmatched. CDR3 nucleotide sequence: TGTGCCAGTAGTATAGCTCTAGACAGGGTAAATCAGCCCCAGCATTTT. This codes for CASSIALDRVNQPQHF. Full variable domain (rest looked up from reference TRBV19 and TRBJ1-5): DGGITQSPKYLFRKEGQNVTLSCEQNLNHDAMYWYRQDPGQGLRLIYYSQIVNDFQKGDIAEGYSVSREKKESFPLTVTSAQKNPTAFYLCASSIALDRVNQPQHFGDGTRLSIL.

V is TRBV7-8 and J is TRBJ1-4; 8 bases line up with TRBD1. CDR3 length: 17 residues. From germline, CDR1 is SGHVS and CDR2 FQNEAQ. The V and J ends lost 1 base and 6 bases, in that order; junction bases with no gene match: 10. The chain's CDR3 is CASSLVQGASSYEKLFF. The CDR3 DNA reads as TGTGCCAGCAGCTTAGTCCAGGGGGCTTCTAGCTATGAAAAACTGTTTTTT.

The chain couples TRBV19 to TRBJ1-6; D uncertain. V was shortened by 7 bases and J by 3 bases, with 10 bases between the two germline ends. The CDR3 is made up of 14 amino acids. CDR1 LNHDA and CDR2 SQIVND come from the germline V gene (reference sequence). The CDR3 region has the DNA TGTGCCAGTAAGAGTGGGATCTATAATTCACCCCTCCACTTT. Translating gives CASKSGIYNSPLHF.

The rearrangement joins TRBV5-1 to TRBJ1-6; 7 bases align to TRBD1. The CDR3 sequence is 14 residues long. Germline-derived CDR1 and CDR2 are SGHRS and YFSETQ. V trimming: 4 bases; J trimming: 8 bases; junction bases outside the gene matches: 6. The CDR3 nucleotides are TGCGCCAGCAGCGGCGGACAGGACTATTCACCCCTCCACTTT. Protein: CASSGGQDYSPLHF.

The gene calls are TRBV19 and TRBJ2-1; 8 bases align to TRBD2. The germline CDR1 and CDR2 sequences are LNHDA and SQIVND (reference sequence). V lost 5 bases to trimming and J lost 5 bases; unmatched junction nucleotides: 11. The CDR3 extends over 16 amino acids. Here the CDR3 reads CASSVIAGTRDNEQFF. CDR3 nucleotides: TGTGCCAGTAGTGTCATAGCCGGGACTAGGGACAATGAGCAGTTCTTC. Looking up the rest from reference TRBV19 and TRBJ2-1 gives the full variable domain: DGGITQSPKYLFRKEGQNVTLSCEQNLNHDAMYWYRQDPGQGLRLIYYSQIVNDFQKGDIAEGYSVSREKKESFPLTVTSAQKNPTAFYLCASSVIAGTRDNEQFFGPGTRLTVL.

J is TRBJ1-5 and V is TRBV7-8, with 8 bases matching TRBD1. J gave up 2 bases and V 5 bases, and 5 bases lay outside the gene matches. CDR3 size: 15 residues. Germline V CDR1 and CDR2: SGHVS, FQNEAQ. CDR3 bases: TGTGCCAGCAGCCGAGGGACAGGCGGCAATCAGCCCCAGCATTTT. It translates to CASSRGTGGNQPQHF.

The chain couples TRBV6-5 to TRBJ1-5; TRBD1 matches at 10 bases. This CDR3 is built from 14 residues. Germline V lookup: CDR1 MNHEY, CDR2 SVGAGI. The junction had 3 bases not matched to a gene; V was cut back by 6 bases and J by 4 bases. DNA of the CDR3: TGTGCCAGCAGAGGGACAGGGGTTAATCAGCCCCAGCATTTT. It encodes CASRGTGVNQPQHF.

V is TRBV11-2 and J is TRBJ2-1; 11 nucleotides match TRBD2. CDR1 and CDR2 from the germline V gene are SGHAT and FQNNGV. V was pared by 1 base and J by 8 bases, with 7 bases of the junction left unmatched. The CDR3 loop spans 16 amino acids. The CDR3 spells CASSLGVLAGEDEQFF. CDR3 nucleotide sequence: TGTGCCAGCAGCTTAGGCGTACTAGCGGGAGAGGATGAGCAGTTCTTC.

The chain combines TRBV7-9 with TRBJ2-3; no clear D. Germline assignment: CDR1 SEHNR and CDR2 FQNEAQ (reference sequence). The V end lost 3 bases, the J end lost 6 bases, and 10 bases lay between the germline ends. CDR3 length equals 13 residues. The CDR3 DNA follows: TGTGCCAGCAGCTTGGTGGCCGTGGATACGCAGTATTTT. It specifies CASSLVAVDTQYF.

This chain uses TRBV6-5 with TRBJ2-4, with unresolved D. The CDR3 sequence is 13 residues long. V was pared by 6 bases and J by 9 bases, with 15 bases between. CDR1 is MNHEY and CDR2 is SVGAGI in the germline V gene. The CDR3 bases are TGTGCCAGCAGGGTAGAAACTTTCGGCATTCAGTACTTC. This gives the protein CASRVETFGIQYF.

This clone was observed a handful of times. The V gene is TRBV24-1, the J gene TRBJ1-5; D unresolved. Germline loops: CDR1 KGHDR, CDR2 SFDVKD. The CDR3 is 14 residues long. Between the trimmed V and J ends, which lost 2 bases and 4 bases, there was a span of 8 bases. This CDR3 reads CATSDSARNQPQHF. CDR3 bases: TGTGCCACCAGTGATTCGGCACGTAATCAGCCCCAGCATTTT.

The CDR3 spells CASSLSGKNSPLHF. DNA of the CDR3: TGTGCCAGCAGTTTATCAGGGAAGAATTCACCCCTCCACTTT. This rearrangement joins TRBV28 to TRBJ1-6, with a weak D call TRBD1 (5 bases). This CDR3 is built from 14 residues. The germline CDR1 and CDR2 sequences are MDHEN and SYDVKM. Trimming removed 1 base from V and 7 bases from J, with 8 bases in between.

The chain recombines TRBV29-1 with TRBJ1-2, with D possibly being TRBD1 (6 bases). Germline V gene lookup returns CDR1 SQVTM and CDR2 ANQGSEA. This CDR3 has 14 residues. V was cut by 0 bases and J by 7 bases, with 15 bases left in between. As DNA, the CDR3 is TGCAGCGTTGAAGATCGGGTCAGGGGCGGTGGCTACACCTTC. This sequence encodes CSVEDRVRGGGYTF.

The chain uses TRBV28 and TRBJ2-1, with D uncertain. The CDR3 is 13 residues long. Germline CDR1 is MDHEN and CDR2 is SYDVKM. Deletions cut 6 bases from V and 8 bases from J, with 14 bases between. The CDR3 DNA follows: TGTGCCAGCAGCCGACGTACAATCCATGAGCAGTTCTTC. This gives the protein CASSRRTIHEQFF.